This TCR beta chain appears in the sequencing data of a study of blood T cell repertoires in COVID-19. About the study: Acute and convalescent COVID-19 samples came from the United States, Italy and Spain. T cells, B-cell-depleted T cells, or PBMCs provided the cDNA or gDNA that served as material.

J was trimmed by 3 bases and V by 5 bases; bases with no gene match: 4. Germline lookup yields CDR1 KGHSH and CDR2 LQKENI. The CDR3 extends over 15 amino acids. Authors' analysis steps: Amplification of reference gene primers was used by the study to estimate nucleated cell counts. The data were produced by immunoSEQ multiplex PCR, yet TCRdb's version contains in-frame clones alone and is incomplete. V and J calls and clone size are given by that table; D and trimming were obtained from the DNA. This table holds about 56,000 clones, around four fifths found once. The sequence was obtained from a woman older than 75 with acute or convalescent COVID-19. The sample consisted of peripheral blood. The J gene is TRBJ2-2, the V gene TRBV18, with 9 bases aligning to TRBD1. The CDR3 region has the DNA TGTGCCAGCTCATCTAGACAGGGGGACACCGGGGAGCTGTTTTTT. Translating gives CASSSRQGDTGELFF.